One sample yielded the 30 T cell receptor beta chains listed below, sequenced in a study of shared clonotypes between healthy human individuals. TCRdb keeps only in-frame clones here, not all; method: immunoSEQ multiplex PCR. The profile covers about 590,000 clones, with about 95% appearing a single time and 0.11% taken by the ten largest. Terminally differentiated effector memory CD45RA+ cells were excluded from the naive CD8 cells, which were CD45RO-negative and positively selected for CCR7. The sample taken for sequencing was naive CD8+ T cells sorted from blood. The receptor source for this set is a woman aged 30 to 39 in good health.

Concerning this clone: In the same sample, other DNA sequences code for this CDR3. The chain links TRBV19 to TRBJ2-5; D call uncertain. This CDR3 comprises 12 residues. CDR1 and CDR2 from the germline V gene are LNHDA and SQIVND (reference sequence). Trimming removed 2 bases at V and 5 bases at J, with 6 bases between. The CDR3 bases are TGTGCCAGTAGTATATTAGGGGAGACCCAGTACTTC. This codes for CASSILGETQYF.

In the case of this clone: The sample contains more than one DNA sequence encoding this CDR3. The chain combines TRBV28 with TRBJ2-3, with D uncertain. This CDR3 is built from 13 residues. CDR1 MDHEN and CDR2 SYDVKM come from the germline V gene. V lost 2 bases and J lost 2, with 5 bases in between. CDR3 DNA: TGTGCCAGCAGTTTACTTAACACAGATACGCAGTATTTT. Amino acid sequence: CASSLLNTDTQYF.

V gene TRBV28 combines with J gene TRBJ2-7; 16 bases line up with TRBD2. Germline CDR1 reads MDHEN; CDR2 reads SYDVKM. CDR3 length equals 17 residues. Trimming removed 4 bases from V and 2 bases from J; junction bases left unmatched: 5. CDR3 loop: CASSSVGLAGGPYEQYF. CDR3 in DNA: TGTGCCAGCAGTTCGGTGGGACTAGCGGGAGGGCCCTACGAGCAGTACTTC.

The CDR3 is CASSPVEAGSYEQYF. CDR3 sequence (DNA): TGTGCCAGCAGCCCGGTTGAGGCGGGCTCCTACGAGCAGTACTTC. This rearrangement joins TRBV4-2 to TRBJ2-7, with a possible D match to TRBD2 (5 bases). Looked up from germline, CDR1 is LGHNA and CDR2 is YNFKEQ. Trimming left V 4 bases short and J 0 bases short, with 13 bases between. The CDR3 has 15 amino acids.

The J gene is TRBJ2-5, the V gene TRBV7-6, with a tentative D call TRBD2 (6 bases). CDR1 and CDR2 from the germline V gene are SGHVS and FNYEAQ. The CDR3 sequence is 16 residues long. V was trimmed by 1 base and J by 5 bases, leaving 17 bases between them. The CDR3 DNA follows: TGTGCCAGCAGCTTAGGTCCGACTAGGTCGGGGGAGACCCAGTACTTC. It specifies CASSLGPTRSGETQYF.

The V call is TRBV7-3, the J call TRBJ2-1; perhaps TRBD1 as D (6 bases). This CDR3 region has 13 residues. Germline V gene lookup returns CDR1 SGHTA and CDR2 FQGTGA. Between the trimmed V and J ends, which lost 4 bases and 8 bases, there was a span of 12 bases. Written as DNA, the CDR3 is TGTGCCAGCAGCTGGGGGCCGAGGTATGAGCAGTTCTTC. This gives the protein CASSWGPRYEQFF. Together with reference TRBV7-3 and TRBJ2-1, the CDR3 gives the full variable domain: GAGVSQTPSNKVTEKGKYVELRCDPISGHTALYWYRQSLGQGPEFLIYFQGTGAADDSGLPNDRFFAVRPEGSVSTLKIQRTERGDSAVYLCASSWGPRYEQFFGPGTRLTVL.

The chain combines TRBV9 with TRBJ2-5; TRBD2 agrees at 10 bases. CDR1 and CDR2 (germline): SGDLS, YYNGEE. The CDR3 runs to 15 residues. The J segment lost 4 bases and the V segment lost 5 bases, leaving 8 bases of the junction unmatched. The chain's CDR3 is CASSLAGAGGETQYF. CDR3 DNA: TGTGCCAGCAGTCTAGCGGGAGCTGGAGGAGAGACCCAGTACTTC.

Remarks on this clone: This sample includes further DNA sequences coding for the same CDR3. The rearrangement links TRBV27 to TRBJ2-3; 11 nucleotides line up with TRBD2. Germline V gene sequence: CDR1 MNHEY, CDR2 SMNVEV (reference sequence). Trimming cost V 2 bases and J 5 bases; bases outside gene matches: 3. CDR3 length: 15 residues. DNA of the CDR3: TGTGCCAGCAGTTTAGGGACTAGCGGTAGAGATACGCAGTATTTT. Residues: CASSLGTSGRDTQYF.

Points on this clone: Other nucleotide sequences from this sample produce the same CDR3. The J gene is TRBJ1-2, the V gene TRBV25-1; D is uncertain. Trimming left V 6 bases short and J 6 bases short, with 11 bases between. Germline CDR1 reads MGHDK; CDR2 reads SYGVNS. This CDR3 is built from 12 residues. CDR3 in amino acids: CASSAGGDGYTF. The CDR3 DNA reads as TGTGCCAGCAGCGCAGGCGGTGATGGCTACACCTTC.

This chain joins TRBV30 and TRBJ2-5; D uncertain. Near its end, the DNA agrees better with TRBJ2-7, so the J call may be wrong. This CDR3 spans 11 amino acids. Per germline, CDR1 GTSNPN and CDR2 SVGIG (reference sequence). The DNA of the CDR3 is TGTGCCTGGAGTGATTCCTACGAGCAGTACTTC. Its protein product is CAWSDSYEQYF.

The V and J genes are TRBV7-8 and TRBJ2-3, with TRBD2 matching 13 bases. Germline V CDR1 and CDR2: SGHVS, FQNEAQ. The V gene end was trimmed by 5 bases and the J gene end by 2 bases; junction bases not matched to a gene: 4. CDR3 length: 16 residues. The CDR3 is CASSPGLAGYTDTQYF. The CDR3 DNA is TGTGCCAGCAGCCCGGGACTAGCGGGGTACACAGATACGCAGTATTTT.

The chain combines TRBV28 with TRBJ2-3, with D tentatively TRBD1 or TRBD2 (5 bases each). CDR1 is MDHEN, CDR2 SYDVKM, per germline. V lost 3 bases and J lost 1, with 20 bases in between. The CDR3 contains 18 residues. The DNA of the CDR3 is TGTGCCAGCAGTTTGTCCCTTCTGGGGGAGTCTGGCACAGATACGCAGTATTTT. Translation: CASSLSLLGESGTDTQYF.

The gene calls are TRBV25-1 and TRBJ2-1; no definite D call. Germline loops: CDR1 MGHDK, CDR2 SYGVNS. Trimming pared 3 bases from V and 14 bases from J, leaving 14 bases between. The CDR3 sequence is 12 residues long. Here the CDR3 DNA reads TGTGCCAGCAGTGACGCCGGGCCCTTAAAGTTCTTC. Amino acids: CASSDAGPLKFF.

J is TRBJ1-2 and V is TRBV6-1; D possibly corresponds to TRBD1 (6 bases). This CDR3 is built from 15 residues. V lost 2 bases to trimming and J lost 4 bases, with 14 bases between them. Germline CDR1 reads MNHNS; CDR2 reads SASEGT. The CDR3 loop reads CASSELGTSAYGYTF. The DNA for the CDR3 is TGTGCCAGCAGTGAACTGGGGACAAGTGCCTATGGCTACACCTTC.

The V call is TRBV11-2, the J call TRBJ2-7; a weak D match, TRBD2 (5 bases). V dropped 3 bases and J dropped 2 bases, with 8 bases sitting between them. The germline gives CDR1 SGHAT, CDR2 FQNNGV. This CDR3 region has 13 residues. The CDR3 reads CASSFGAAYEQYF. Written as DNA, the CDR3 is TGTGCCAGCAGCTTTGGAGCGGCCTACGAGCAGTACTTC.

This clone showed up just once. This CDR3 is also generated by other DNA sequences in the sample. The rearrangement uses TRBV2 and TRBJ2-6; unclear D gene. The germline gives CDR1 SNHLY, CDR2 FYNNEI. CDR3 length equals 14 residues. V was shortened by 4 bases and J by 0 bases, with 4 bases between the two germline ends. The CDR3 nucleotides read TGTGCCAGCAGTGTGGGCTCTGGGGCCAACGTCCTGACTTTC. Its translation is CASSVGSGANVLTF. The full variable domain, in which reference TRBV2 and TRBJ2-6 provide the parts outside the CDR3, is EPEVTQTPSHQVTQMGQEVILRCVPISNHLYFYWYRQILGQKVEFLVSFYNNEISEKSEIFDDQFSVERPDGSNFTLKIRSTKLEDSAMYFCASSVGSGANVLTFGAGSRLTVL.

The chain has TRBV7-9 and TRBJ1-2, with 8 bases aligning to TRBD1. CDR3 size: 13 residues. In germline, CDR1 is SEHNR, CDR2 FQNEAQ (reference sequence). Losses at the gene ends were 4 bases for V and 6 bases for J; bases not matched to a gene: 4. CDR3 nucleotide sequence: TGTGCCAGCAGCTATGAGACAGGGGATGGCTACACCTTC. Translating gives CASSYETGDGYTF.

This clone was observed once. The gene calls are TRBV27 and TRBJ2-1; the D gene is possibly TRBD1 (6 bases). The CDR3 is 13 amino acids. V lost 8 bases and J 0 bases, leaving 8 bases between the germline ends. Per the germline V gene, CDR1 is MNHEY and CDR2 is SMNVEV (reference sequence). DNA of the CDR3: TGTGCCAGCGCGGACAGCTCCTACAATGAGCAGTTCTTC. This gives the protein CASADSSYNEQFF.

This clone was detected once. The V call is TRBV9, the J call TRBJ2-1, with TRBD2 matching over 9 bases. The germline V gene encodes CDR1 SGDLS and CDR2 YYNGEE. The CDR3 totals 16 residues. Losses at the gene ends were 0 bases for V and 5 bases for J; bases not matched to a gene: 6. CDR3 DNA: TGTGCCAGCAGCGTAGGATCCGGACTAGCGAACAATGAGCAGTTCTTC. Its protein product is CASSVGSGLANNEQFF.

The chain is built from TRBV15 and TRBJ1-4; no firm D call. CDR3 size: 16 residues. Trimming left V 3 bases short and J 4 bases short, with 15 bases between. The germline V gene has CDR1 LNHNV and CDR2 YYDKDF (reference sequence). The CDR3 nucleotides are TGTGCCACCAGCAGTAGACCCGGAGAGGTTAATGAAAAACTGTTTTTT. It encodes CATSSRPGEVNEKLFF.

This chain connects TRBV15 to TRBJ1-5, with D unresolved. V was trimmed by 5 bases and J by 0 bases, leaving 14 bases between them. CDR1 LNHNV and CDR2 YYDKDF come from the germline V gene (reference sequence). This CDR3 spans 16 amino acids. CDR3 DNA sequence: TGTGCCACCAGCTCGAGGTCGGTCGGTAGCAATCAGCCCCAGCATTTT. This gives the protein CATSSRSVGSNQPQHF.

The chain has TRBV5-8 and TRBJ2-5; the match to TRBD1 covers 7 bases. Judging by the DNA end, TRBJ2-7 fits better; the J call may be wrong. Germline values: CDR1 SGHTS, CDR2 YDEGEE. This CDR3 is built from 17 residues. The CDR3 loop is CASSRGQPPRFSYEQYF. CDR3 bases: TGTGCCAGCAGCCGGGGACAGCCGCCCCGCTTCTCCTACGAGCAGTACTTC.

The chain is built from TRBV6-4 and TRBJ2-1; TRBD2 matches at 8 bases. Trimming cost V 5 bases and J 1 base; bases outside gene matches: 7. This CDR3 is built from 16 residues. Germline values: CDR1 MRHNA, CDR2 SNTAGT. This CDR3 is CASSLLAAPSYNEQFF. CDR3 nucleotide sequence: TGTGCCAGCAGTTTACTAGCGGCACCGTCCTACAATGAGCAGTTCTTC.

This chain joins TRBV28 and TRBJ1-1; the D gene is possibly TRBD1 (5 bases). Germline values: CDR1 MDHEN, CDR2 SYDVKM. Trimming cost V 8 bases and J 5 bases, with 9 bases left between them. The length of the CDR3 is 11 residues. This CDR3 reads CASGRGTEAFF. The CDR3 bases are TGTGCCAGCGGGCGGGGGACTGAAGCTTTCTTT.

Note on this clone: Distinct nucleotide sequences in the sample also encode this CDR3. V and J are TRBV11-2 and TRBJ2-7; 7 bases agree with TRBD1. Trimming at V came to 5 bases and at J to 2 bases, leaving 3 bases not matched to a gene. Germline V gene data show CDR1 as SGHAT and CDR2 as FQNNGV. The CDR3 has 13 residues. CDR3 in amino acids: CASSLGTAYEQYF. The CDR3 nucleotides are TGTGCCAGCAGCCTCGGGACAGCCTACGAGCAGTACTTC. Variable domain in full (rest from reference TRBV11-2 and TRBJ2-7): EAGVAQSPRYKIIEKRQSVAFWCNPISGHATLYWYQQILGQGPKLLIQFQNNGVVDDSQLPKDRFSAERLKGVDSTLKIQPAKLEDSAVYLCASSLGTAYEQYFGPGTRLTVT.

V and J are TRBV27 and TRBJ2-7; 8 nucleotides match TRBD1. The CDR3 has 14 amino acids. V lost 4 bases to trimming and J lost 5 bases; unmatched junction nucleotides: 7. Germline V lookup: CDR1 MNHEY, CDR2 SMNVEV (reference sequence). The CDR3 is CASSSLMDRDEQYF. CDR3 in DNA: TGTGCCAGCAGTTCCCTCATGGACAGGGACGAGCAGTACTTC.

The J gene is TRBJ2-5, the V gene TRBV7-9; possibly TRBD1 for D (6 bases). V was shortened by 5 bases and J by 4 bases, with 11 bases between the two germline ends. The germline V gene encodes CDR1 SEHNR and CDR2 FQNEAQ (reference sequence). This CDR3 spans 13 amino acids. The CDR3 loop is CASSRTVTETQYF. The CDR3 DNA is TGTGCCAGCAGCCGGACAGTGACAGAGACCCAGTACTTC.

The chain employs TRBV7-9 and TRBJ2-5, with TRBD2 matching 11 bases. Matching the DNA end better, TRBJ2-7 makes the J call doubtful. The germline gives CDR1 SEHNR, CDR2 FQNEAQ (reference sequence). The CDR3 covers 16 residues. CDR3 sequence (DNA): TGTGCCAGCAGCTTAGGGGGGACTAGCGGTTCCTACGAGCAGTACTTC. Protein: CASSLGGTSGSYEQYF.

V and J are TRBV9 and TRBJ2-7, with TRBD2 identical over 9 bases. Germline lookup yields CDR1 SGDLS and CDR2 YYNGEE. The CDR3 length is 19 residues. V was clipped by 0 bases and J by 2 bases; unmatched bases: 15. CDR3 sequence reads: CASSVDETSGYESPYEQYF. The DNA of the CDR3 is TGTGCCAGCAGCGTAGATGAGACTAGCGGTTACGAGAGTCCCTACGAGCAGTACTTC.

This chain uses TRBV19 with TRBJ1-2; D is undetermined. In germline, CDR1 is LNHDA, CDR2 SQIVND (reference sequence). The ends were cut back, 3 bases at V and 1 base at J, with 15 bases in the middle. The CDR3 totals 16 residues. CDR3 residues: CASSIGNIYNNYGYTF. In nucleotides, the CDR3 is TGTGCCAGTAGTATCGGGAACATCTATAATAACTATGGCTACACCTTC.